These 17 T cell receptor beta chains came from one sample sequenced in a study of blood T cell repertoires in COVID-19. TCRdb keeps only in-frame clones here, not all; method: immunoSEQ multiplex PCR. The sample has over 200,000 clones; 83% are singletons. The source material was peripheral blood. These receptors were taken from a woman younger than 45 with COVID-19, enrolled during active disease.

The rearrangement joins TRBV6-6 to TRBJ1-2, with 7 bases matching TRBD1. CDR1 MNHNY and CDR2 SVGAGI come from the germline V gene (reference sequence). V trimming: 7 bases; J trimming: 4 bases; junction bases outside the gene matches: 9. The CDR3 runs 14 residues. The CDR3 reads CASTLRTGGYGYTF. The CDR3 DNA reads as TGTGCCAGCACCTTACGGACAGGCGGCTATGGCTACACCTTC.

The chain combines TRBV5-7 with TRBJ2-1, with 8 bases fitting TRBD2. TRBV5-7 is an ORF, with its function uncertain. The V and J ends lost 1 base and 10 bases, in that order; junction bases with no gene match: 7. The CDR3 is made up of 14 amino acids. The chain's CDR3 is CASSLWRGAREQFF. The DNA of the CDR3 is TGTGCCAGCAGCTTGTGGCGGGGGGCCAGGGAGCAGTTCTTC.

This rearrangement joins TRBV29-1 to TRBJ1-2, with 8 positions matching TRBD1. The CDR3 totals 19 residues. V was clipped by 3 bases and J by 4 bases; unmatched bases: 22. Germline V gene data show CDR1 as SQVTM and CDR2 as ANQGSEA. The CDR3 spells CSVDRLGRAGGLRFYGYTF. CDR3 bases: TGCAGCGTTGACCGGCTGGGTAGGGCAGGGGGCCTTAGATTCTATGGCTACACCTTC.

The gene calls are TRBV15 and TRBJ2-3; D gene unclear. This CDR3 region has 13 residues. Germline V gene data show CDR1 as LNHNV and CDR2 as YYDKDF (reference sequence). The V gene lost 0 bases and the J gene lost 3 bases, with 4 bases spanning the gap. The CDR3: CATSRERTDTQYF. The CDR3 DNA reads TGTGCCACCAGCAGAGAGAGAACAGATACGCAGTATTTT.

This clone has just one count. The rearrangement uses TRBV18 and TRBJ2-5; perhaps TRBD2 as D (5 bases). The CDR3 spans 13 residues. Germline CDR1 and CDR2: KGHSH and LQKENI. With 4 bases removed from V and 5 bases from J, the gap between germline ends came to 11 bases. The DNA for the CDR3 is TGTGCCAGCTCACTCAATAGCGAGGAGACCCAGTACTTC. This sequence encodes CASSLNSEETQYF.

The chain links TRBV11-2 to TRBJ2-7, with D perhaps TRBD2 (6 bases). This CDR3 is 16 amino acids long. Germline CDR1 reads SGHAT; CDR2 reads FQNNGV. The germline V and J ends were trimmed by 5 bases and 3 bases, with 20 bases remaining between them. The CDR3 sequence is CASSRSLGRFRYEQYF. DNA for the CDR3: TGTGCCAGCAGCCGATCCCTTGGGAGGTTCCGCTACGAGCAGTACTTC.

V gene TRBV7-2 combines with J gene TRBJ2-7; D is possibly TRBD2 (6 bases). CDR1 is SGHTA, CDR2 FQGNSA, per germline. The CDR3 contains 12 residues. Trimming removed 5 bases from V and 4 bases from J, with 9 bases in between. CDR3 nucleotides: TGTGCCAGCAGCATCGGGGGTTACGAGCAGTACTTC. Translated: CASSIGGYEQYF.

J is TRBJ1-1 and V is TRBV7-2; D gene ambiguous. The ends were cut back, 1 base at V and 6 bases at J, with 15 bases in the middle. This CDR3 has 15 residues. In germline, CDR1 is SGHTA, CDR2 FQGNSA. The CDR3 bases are TGTGCCAGCAGCTTAGTAGGCCCTAGTAGCGCTGAAGCTTTCTTT. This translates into CASSLVGPSSAEAFF.

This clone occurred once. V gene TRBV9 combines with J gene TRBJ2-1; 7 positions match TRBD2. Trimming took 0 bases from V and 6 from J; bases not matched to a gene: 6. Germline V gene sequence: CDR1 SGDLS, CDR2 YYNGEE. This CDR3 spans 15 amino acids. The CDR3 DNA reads TGTGCCAGCAGCGTAGCTCAGTTAGCGGGCAATGAGCAGTTCTTC. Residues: CASSVAQLAGNEQFF. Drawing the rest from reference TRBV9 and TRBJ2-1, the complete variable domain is DSGVTQTPKHLITATGQRVTLRCSPRSGDLSVYWYQQSLDQGLQFLIQYYNGEERAKGNILERFSAQQFPDLHSELNLSSLELGDSALYFCASSVAQLAGNEQFFGPGTRLTVL.

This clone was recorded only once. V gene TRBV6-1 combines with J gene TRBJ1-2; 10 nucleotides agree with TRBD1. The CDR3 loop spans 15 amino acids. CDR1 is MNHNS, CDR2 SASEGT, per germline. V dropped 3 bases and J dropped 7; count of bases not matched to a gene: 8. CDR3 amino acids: CASSETGGLLSGYTF. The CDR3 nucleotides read TGTGCCAGCAGTGAGACAGGGGGCCTCCTCTCTGGCTACACCTTC.

The CDR3 coding sequence is TGTGCCAGCAGTCCCAGGGATCGAACCTCCTACGAGCAGTACTTC. Amino acid sequence: CASSPRDRTSYEQYF. The chain joins TRBV27 to TRBJ2-7, with D possibly TRBD1 on 5 matching bases. V was pared by 5 bases and J by 0 bases, with 14 bases between. The CDR3 extends over 15 amino acids. The germline gives CDR1 MNHEY, CDR2 SMNVEV (reference sequence).

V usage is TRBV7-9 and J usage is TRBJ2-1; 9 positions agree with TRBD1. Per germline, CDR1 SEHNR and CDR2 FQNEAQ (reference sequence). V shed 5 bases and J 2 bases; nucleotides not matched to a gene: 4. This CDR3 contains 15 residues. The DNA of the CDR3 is TGTGCCAGCAGCCCGCGACAGGGGGCCTACAATGAGCAGTTCTTC. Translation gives CASSPRQGAYNEQFF.

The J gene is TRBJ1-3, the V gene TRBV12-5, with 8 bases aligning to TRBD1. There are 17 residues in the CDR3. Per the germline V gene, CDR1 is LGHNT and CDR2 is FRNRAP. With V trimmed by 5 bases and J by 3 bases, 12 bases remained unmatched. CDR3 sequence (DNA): TGTGCTAGTGGTCCTCGGACAGGGCCGGCGTATGGAAACACCATATATTTT. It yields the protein CASGPRTGPAYGNTIYF.

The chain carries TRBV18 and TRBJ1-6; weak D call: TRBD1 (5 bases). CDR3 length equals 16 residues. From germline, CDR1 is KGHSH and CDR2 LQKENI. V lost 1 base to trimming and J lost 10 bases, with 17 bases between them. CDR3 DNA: TGTGCCAGCTCACCACTGGAGGGACCAAACAAATCACCCCTCCACTTT. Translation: CASSPLEGPNKSPLHF.

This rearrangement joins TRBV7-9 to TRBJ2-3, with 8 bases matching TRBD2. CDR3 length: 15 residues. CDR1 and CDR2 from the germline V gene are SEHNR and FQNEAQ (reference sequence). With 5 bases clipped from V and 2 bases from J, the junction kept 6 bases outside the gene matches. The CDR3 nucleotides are TGTGCCAGCAGCCAAAAAGGACTAGCCACAGATACGCAGTATTTT. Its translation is CASSQKGLATDTQYF.

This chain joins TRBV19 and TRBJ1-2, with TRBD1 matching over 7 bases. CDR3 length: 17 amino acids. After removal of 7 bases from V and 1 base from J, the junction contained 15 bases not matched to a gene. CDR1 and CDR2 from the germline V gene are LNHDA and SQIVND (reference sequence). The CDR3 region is CASTPSRDSRVNYGYTF. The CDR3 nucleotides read TGTGCCAGTACTCCGTCCCGGGACAGCAGAGTTAACTATGGCTACACCTTC.

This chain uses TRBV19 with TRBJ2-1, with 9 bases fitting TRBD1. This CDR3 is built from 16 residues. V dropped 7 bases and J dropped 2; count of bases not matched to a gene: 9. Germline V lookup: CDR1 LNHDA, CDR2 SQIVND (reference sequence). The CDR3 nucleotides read TGTGCCAGTACCCCGACAGGGGGTTTACCCTACAATGAGCAGTTCTTC. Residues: CASTPTGGLPYNEQFF.